Each of the 8 T cell receptor beta chains below was sequenced from the same sample in a study of T cells in Graves' hyperthyroidism and ophthalmopathy. Amplified TCR beta CDR3 regions came from RNA transcripts. The study used the HTBI primer set for a first-round RT-PCR of the TCR CDR3. TCRdb re-analysed the multiplex PCR reads in MiXCR, keeping a single row per CDR3 protein. The data show about 380,000 distinct CDR3 sequences, 14% seen once. What was sequenced was blood. The receptors originated from a woman aged 25-40 years with Graves' ophthalmopathy.

A few counts support this clonotype. The chain uses TRBV10-1 and TRBJ2-3; 8 bases align to TRBD1. The CDR3 extends over 14 amino acids. Germline assignment: CDR1 WNHNN and CDR2 SYGVQD (reference sequence). Trimming took 2 bases from V and 3 from J; bases not matched to a gene: 1. The CDR3 DNA is TGCGCCAGCAGTGAGACAGGGGGAACAGATACGCAGTATTTT. Amino acid sequence: CASSETGGTDTQYF.

To note about this clonotype: A read error is possible here, since a much larger clone lies one base away. The chain combines TRBV30 with TRBJ1-6, with a tentative D call TRBD1 (6 bases). The CDR3 is 14 amino acids. Germline assignment: CDR1 GTSNPN and CDR2 SVGIG (reference sequence). CDR3 amino acids: CARRRGLDNSPLHF. CDR3 DNA sequence: TGTGCCCGGAGACGGGGGCTTGATAATTCACCCCTCCACTTT.

V is TRBV19 and J is TRBJ1-1; no reliable D call. CDR3 length: 13 residues. V was clipped by 9 bases and J by 1 base, with 12 bases between them. In germline, CDR1 is LNHDA, CDR2 SQIVND (reference sequence). CDR3 amino acids: CASTARKNTEAFF. DNA for the CDR3: TGTGCCAGCACCGCGCGGAAGAACACTGAAGCTTTCTTT.

About this clonotype itself: One base away lies a much larger clone, so this may be a sequencing read error. The chain links TRBV28 to TRBJ1-4; D might be TRBD1 (5 bases). CDR3 length: 14 amino acids. Germline assignment: CDR1 MDHEN and CDR2 SYDVKM. V was cut by 8 bases and J by 8 bases, with 18 bases left in between. CDR3 coding DNA: TGTGCCAGCGGTAGATGGGGGATGGAGGAAAAACTGTTTTTT. This codes for CASGRWGMEEKLFF.

This clonotype was detected only a few times. V and J are TRBV12-3 or TRBV12-4 and TRBJ1-3; the match to TRBD1 covers 7 bases. Trimming cost V 6 bases and J 4 bases; bases outside gene matches: 6. This CDR3 contains 14 residues. CDR3 residues: CASSTRDRGNTIYF. CDR3 nucleotide sequence: TGTGCCAGCAGCACAAGGGACAGAGGAAACACCATATATTTT.

The table lists this clonotype with many counts. The chain joins TRBV12-3 or TRBV12-4 to TRBJ1-5, with D tentatively TRBD1 (6 bases). The CDR3 runs to 14 residues. Between the trimmed V and J ends, which lost 5 bases and 0 bases, there was a span of 8 bases. The CDR3, as DNA: TGTGCCAGCAGTCGGACAGTTAGCAATCAGCCCCAGCATTTT. Its protein product is CASSRTVSNQPQHF.

This clonotype was observed many times. The gene calls are TRBV27 and TRBJ2-1, with TRBD2 as a possible D gene (6 bases). This CDR3 region has 15 residues. V lost 8 bases to trimming and J lost 8 bases, with 22 bases between them. Germline values: CDR1 MNHEY, CDR2 SMNVEV (reference sequence). The CDR3 loop is CASFLGLATVDEQFF. Here the CDR3 DNA reads TGTGCCAGCTTCCTCGGGCTAGCGACGGTGGATGAGCAGTTCTTC.

J is TRBJ1-2 and V is TRBV5-1; D unresolved. V shed 4 bases and J shed 6 bases, with 31 bases lying between them. The germline V gene encodes CDR1 SGHRS and CDR2 YFSETQ. This CDR3 contains 19 residues. Here the CDR3 reads CASSQSDLGGFERGNGYTF. Here the CDR3 DNA reads TGCGCCAGCAGCCAATCGGATTTAGGAGGCTTCGAACGCGGTAATGGCTACACCTTC.